The rows below give T cell receptor beta chains drawn from one sample of a study of identifying expanded T cells in peripheral blood. TCRdb's table, derived via immunoSEQ multiplex PCR, lists solely in-frame clones and lacks some. This table has around 130,000 clones, around 88% appearing once. The material sequenced was blood. Every receptor here comes from a person aged 18 to 70 in good health. Both conserved end residues are part of each CDR3. Each record gives: D gene, V gene, J gene, clone size, CDR3 protein, CDR3 DNA. The D gene is left open where the match is weak. A clone size is listed for some rows: how often the clone was seen (once, few, many), or a class if it is expanded.

.	TRBV28	TRBJ1-2	few	CASSPPDYGYTF	TGTGCCAGCAGTCCCCCGGACTATGGCTACACCTTC
.	TRBV4-1	TRBJ2-7	.	CASSQDFKTGTSYEQYF	TGCGCCAGCAGCCAAGATTTCAAGACAGGGACTTCCTACGAGCAGTACTTC
TRBD2	TRBV7-6	TRBJ2-5	once	CASSGGGPYQETQYF	TGTGCCAGCAGTGGCGGGGGGCCGTACCAAGAGACCCAGTACTTC
.	TRBV9	TRBJ2-7	.	CASSVNPGTNSYEQYF	TGTGCCAGCAGCGTCAACCCCGGGACAAATTCCTACGAGCAGTACTTC
.	TRBV14	TRBJ1-3	.	CASSQGSPGNTIYF	TGTGCCAGCAGCCAAGGCAGCCCTGGAAACACCATATATTTT
.	TRBV28	TRBJ2-1	once	CASSLLGIGEQFF	TGTGCCAGCAGTTTATTGGGGATCGGTGAGCAGTTCTTC
.	TRBV21-1	TRBJ1-4	.	CASSKSYPGGRTNEKLFF	TGTGCCAGCAGCAAATCCTATCCCGGGGGGCGGACTAATGAAAAACTGTTTTTT
TRBD2	TRBV10-3	TRBJ2-1	.	CAISEGLGSVNEQFF	TGTGCCATCAGTGAGGGACTAGGGTCCGTTAATGAGCAGTTCTTC
TRBD2	TRBV19	TRBJ2-7	few	CASSIGGGSYEQYF	TGTGCCAGTAGTATAGGCGGGGGGAGCTACGAGCAGTACTTC
.	TRBV6-5	TRBJ2-7	.	CATHVRGSGEQYF	TGTGCCACGCATGTCCGAGGGTCTGGGGAGCAGTACTTC